The 18 T cell receptor beta chains below come from one sample, sequenced in a study of CD8 T cells in ankylosing spondylitis. TCRdb fed the 5' RACE reads into MiXCR, producing one record per CDR3 protein. The data hold 150,000 to 200,000 distinct CDR3 sequences, with approximately 9% observed a single time. The sample was blood, either unsorted or a sorted T cell fraction (not recorded which). The receptors stem from a female donor with ankylosing spondylitis or in good health (not recorded which).

This clonotype has just a few counts. The chain is built from TRBV15 and TRBJ2-1, with 10 bases aligning to TRBD2. Germline V gene sequence: CDR1 LNHNV, CDR2 YYDKDF (reference sequence). The CDR3 runs 18 residues. V lost 0 bases, J lost 0 bases, and 5 bases stayed unmatched. This chain's CDR3 is CATSRDLAGESSYNEQFF. The CDR3 bases are TGTGCCACCAGCAGAGATCTAGCGGGAGAAAGCTCCTACAATGAGCAGTTCTTC. The full variable domain, rest sourced from reference TRBV15 and TRBJ2-1, is DAMVIQNPRYQVTQFGKPVTLSCSQTLNHNVMYWYQQKSSQAPKLLFHYYDKDFNNEADTPDNFQSRRPNTSFCFLDIRSPGLGDTAMYLCATSRDLAGESSYNEQFFGPGTRLTVL.

This clonotype was seen only a few times. DNA for the CDR3: TGCGCCAGCAGCTCAACGACAGAGAACACTGAAGCTTTCTTT. Its protein product is CASSSTTENTEAFF. This chain joins TRBV5-1 and TRBJ1-1, with D possibly TRBD1 on 5 matching bases. Germline V gene data show CDR1 as SGHRS and CDR2 as YFSETQ. The CDR3 consists of 14 residues. Trimming removed 3 bases from V and 1 base from J, with 10 bases in between.

This clonotype occurred a few times. The V call is TRBV7-9, the J call TRBJ2-1, with D perhaps TRBD1 or TRBD2 (5 bases each). The V end was cut by 5 bases, the J end by 1 base, with 15 bases between. The CDR3 sequence is 16 residues long. The germline V gene has CDR1 SEHNR and CDR2 FQNEAQ (reference sequence). The CDR3 loop reads CASSPSGTLSYNEQFF. CDR3 nucleotide sequence: TGTGCCAGCAGCCCATCCGGGACCCTTTCCTACAATGAGCAGTTCTTC.

The CDR3 here is CASSQDPNTAGTEAFF. In DNA, the CDR3 is TGCGCCAGCAGCCAAGATCCCAACACGGCGGGGACTGAAGCTTTCTTT. The chain has TRBV4-1 and TRBJ1-1; D not resolved. The CDR3 length is 16 residues. Per germline, CDR1 MGHRA and CDR2 YSYEKL. V was trimmed by 0 bases and J by 5 bases, leaving 16 bases between them.

This clonotype was picked up a small number of times. The chain has TRBV28 and TRBJ1-1; D gene ambiguous. Germline values: CDR1 MDHEN, CDR2 SYDVKM. This CDR3 contains 14 residues. V lost 3 bases and J lost 1, with 9 bases in between. This chain's CDR3 is CASSLRMSNTEAFF. The CDR3, as DNA: TGTGCCAGCAGTTTGCGGATGTCGAACACTGAAGCTTTCTTT. The full variable domain, rest sourced from reference TRBV28 and TRBJ1-1, is DVKVTQSSRYLVKRTGEKVFLECVQDMDHENMFWYRQDPGLGLRLIYFSYDVKMKEKGDIPEGYSVSREKKERFSLILESASTNQTSMYLCASSLRMSNTEAFFGQGTRLTVV.

This clonotype showed up just a few times. The chain has TRBV20-1 and TRBJ2-7; no reliable D call. CDR1 and CDR2 from the germline V gene are DFQATT and SNEGSKA (reference sequence). Trimming removed 0 bases from V and 2 bases from J, with 8 bases in between. This CDR3 has 13 residues. The CDR3 reads CSARDFGAYEQYF. CDR3 nucleotide sequence: TGCAGTGCTAGAGATTTTGGCGCCTACGAGCAGTACTTC.

Ten or more counts support this clonotype. The V gene is TRBV6-2 or TRBV6-3, the J gene TRBJ2-1, with TRBD2 matching over 8 bases. V lost 2 bases, J lost 8 bases, and 5 bases stayed unmatched. CDR1 is MNHEY and CDR2 is SVGEGT in the germline V gene. This CDR3 contains 14 residues. The CDR3 region has the DNA TGTGCCAGCAGTTACCGGGAGGGGGGCCATGAGCAGTTCTTC. Translated, it gives CASSYREGGHEQFF.

This clonotype was detected many times. The V and J genes are TRBV2 and TRBJ2-1; 8 bases align to TRBD1. Germline CDR1 is SNHLY and CDR2 is FYNNEI. With 1 base clipped from V and 4 bases from J, the junction kept 0 bases outside the gene matches. This CDR3 comprises 14 residues. The CDR3 sequence is CASSEGTGYNEQFF. As DNA, the CDR3 is TGTGCCAGCAGTGAAGGGACAGGGTACAATGAGCAGTTCTTC.

The rearrangement links TRBV7-9 to TRBJ2-5; maybe TRBD1 (5 bases). V lost 5 bases, J lost 3 bases, and 13 bases lay in between. The CDR3 length is 14 residues. Germline V gene data show CDR1 as SEHNR and CDR2 as FQNEAQ (reference sequence). The CDR3 region is CASSARGSEETQYF. CDR3 coding DNA: TGTGCCAGCAGCGCTAGGGGATCCGAAGAGACCCAGTACTTC.

This sequence joins TRBV7-4 and TRBJ2-1; no reliable D call. In germline, CDR1 is SGHVT, CDR2 SQSDAQ. This CDR3 spans 12 amino acids. V gave up 10 bases and J gave up 14 bases, with 21 bases separating them. For the CDR3, the DNA is TGTGCCATCCACGTCGAAAACAATCGGAAGTTCTTC. Translated, it gives CAIHVENNRKFF.

This clonotype has ten or more counts. CDR3 DNA sequence: TGTGCCAGCAGTTTAGGGGGGCGTGAGCAGTTCTTC. Its translation is CASSLGGREQFF. The V call is TRBV12-3 or TRBV12-4, the J call TRBJ2-1, with TRBD1 as a possible D gene (6 bases). CDR3 length: 12 residues. V shed 1 base and J shed 9 bases, with 7 bases lying between them.

This clonotype was counted many times. This chain joins TRBV7-9 and TRBJ2-4, with no clear D. The germline gives CDR1 SEHNR, CDR2 FQNEAQ (reference sequence). Trimming took 1 base from V and 8 from J, leaving 12 bases between them. The CDR3 extends over 14 amino acids. CDR3: CASSLVLRTDIQYF. Written as DNA, the CDR3 is TGTGCCAGCAGCTTAGTCCTAAGAACGGACATTCAGTACTTC.

This clonotype was counted many times. V gene TRBV6-2 or TRBV6-3 combines with J gene TRBJ2-1; D is undetermined. Per germline, CDR1 MNHEY and CDR2 SVGEGT. V gave up 7 bases and J gave up 10 bases, with 14 bases separating them. This CDR3 comprises 12 residues. CDR3 sequence: CASTNGLVEQFF. CDR3 coding DNA: TGTGCCAGCACCAACGGGCTGGTCGAGCAGTTCTTC.

V and J are TRBV27 and TRBJ2-3, with TRBD1 matching 9 bases. The CDR3 consists of 16 residues. From germline, CDR1 is MNHEY and CDR2 SMNVEV (reference sequence). V lost 6 bases, J lost 3 bases, and 10 bases stayed unmatched. The CDR3 spells CASSLGQGKRTDTQYF. CDR3 DNA: TGTGCCAGCAGCCTCGGACAGGGGAAGAGGACAGATACGCAGTATTTT.

The CDR3 loop is CSVKRTGTENTEAFF. The DNA for the CDR3 is TGCAGCGTGAAGAGAACCGGGACAGAGAACACTGAAGCTTTCTTT. The chain joins TRBV29-1 to TRBJ1-1, with TRBD1 matching over 7 bases. V shed 6 bases and J 1 base; nucleotides not matched to a gene: 11. The CDR3 contains 15 residues. Germline V CDR1 and CDR2: SQVTM, ANQGSEA.

The chain joins TRBV20-1 to TRBJ2-7, with TRBD1 as a possible D gene (6 bases). The CDR3 sequence is 15 residues long. Germline V gives CDR1 DFQATT, CDR2 SNEGSKA (reference sequence). V was trimmed by 3 bases and J by 0 bases, leaving 15 bases between them. In nucleotides, the CDR3 is TGCAGTGCTAGTCGTATTACAGGGAGCTCCTACGAGCAGTACTTC. Translation: CSASRITGSSYEQYF.

This clonotype has at least ten counts. This chain uses TRBV27 with TRBJ2-5; D perhaps matches TRBD1 (5 bases). The CDR3 is 15 residues long. Per germline, CDR1 MNHEY and CDR2 SMNVEV (reference sequence). Between the trimmed V and J ends, which lost 1 base and 2 bases, there was a span of 11 bases. This chain's CDR3 is CASSLWGGPQETQYF. The CDR3 DNA follows: TGTGCCAGCAGTTTATGGGGCGGTCCACAAGAGACCCAGTACTTC.

This chain connects TRBV3-1 to TRBJ2-7, with 10 bases identical to TRBD1. Trimming cost V 3 bases and J 6 bases; bases outside gene matches: 8. The CDR3 sequence is 15 residues long. Per the germline V gene, CDR1 is LGHDT and CDR2 is YNNKEL (reference sequence). The CDR3 DNA sequence: TGTGCCAGCAGCCACACCGGGACAGGGGACCCCGAGCAGTACTTC. It translates to CASSHTGTGDPEQYF.